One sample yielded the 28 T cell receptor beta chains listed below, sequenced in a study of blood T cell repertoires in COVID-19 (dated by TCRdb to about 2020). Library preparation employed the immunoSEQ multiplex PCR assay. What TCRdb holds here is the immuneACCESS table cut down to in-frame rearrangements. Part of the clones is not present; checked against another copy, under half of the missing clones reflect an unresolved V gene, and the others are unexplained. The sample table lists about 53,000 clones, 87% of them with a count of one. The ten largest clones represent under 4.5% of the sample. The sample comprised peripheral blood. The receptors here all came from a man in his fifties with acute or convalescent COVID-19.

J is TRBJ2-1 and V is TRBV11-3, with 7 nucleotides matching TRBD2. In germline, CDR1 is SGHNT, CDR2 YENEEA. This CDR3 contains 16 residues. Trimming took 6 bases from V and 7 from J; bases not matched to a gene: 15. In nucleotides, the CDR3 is TGTGCCAGCAGTTCCCCCCCCGGGAGGCTGGGGAATGAGCAGTTCTTC. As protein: CASSSPPGRLGNEQFF. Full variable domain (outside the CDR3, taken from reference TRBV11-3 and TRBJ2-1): EAGVVQSPRYKIIEKKQPVAFWCNPISGHNTLYWYLQNLGQGPELLIRYENEEAVDDSQLPKDRFSAERLKGVDSTLKIQPAELGDSAVYLCASSSPPGRLGNEQFFGPGTRLTVL.

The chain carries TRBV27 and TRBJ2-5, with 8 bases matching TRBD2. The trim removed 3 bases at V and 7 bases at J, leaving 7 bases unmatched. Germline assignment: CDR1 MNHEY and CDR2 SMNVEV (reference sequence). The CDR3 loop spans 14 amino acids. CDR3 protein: CASSFGGGAGTQYF. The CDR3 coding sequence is TGTGCCAGCAGTTTCGGGGGGGGCGCAGGGACCCAGTACTTC.

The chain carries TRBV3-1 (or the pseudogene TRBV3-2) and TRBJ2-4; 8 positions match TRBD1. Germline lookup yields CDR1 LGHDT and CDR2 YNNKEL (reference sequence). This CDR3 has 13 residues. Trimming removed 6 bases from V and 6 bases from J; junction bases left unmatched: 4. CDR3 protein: CASRPQGANIQYF. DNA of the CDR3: TGTGCCAGCAGACCGCAGGGGGCAAACATTCAGTACTTC.

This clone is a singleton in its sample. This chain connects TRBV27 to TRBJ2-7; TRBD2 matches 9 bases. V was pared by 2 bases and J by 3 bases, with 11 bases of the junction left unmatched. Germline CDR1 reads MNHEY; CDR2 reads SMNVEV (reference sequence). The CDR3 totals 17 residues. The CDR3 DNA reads TGTGCCAGCAGTTTAAGGGCTAGCGGGAATGGAGTCTACGAGCAGTACTTC. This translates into CASSLRASGNGVYEQYF.

The CDR3 DNA follows: TGTGCCACCAGCAGAGATAGGACAGTCTCTGGGGCCAACGTCCTGACTTTC. Residues: CATSRDRTVSGANVLTF. The chain has TRBV15 and TRBJ2-6; the D gene is possibly TRBD1 (6 bases). Trimming pared 0 bases from V and 0 bases from J, leaving 9 bases between. The germline gives CDR1 LNHNV, CDR2 YYDKDF (reference sequence). The CDR3 runs to 17 residues.

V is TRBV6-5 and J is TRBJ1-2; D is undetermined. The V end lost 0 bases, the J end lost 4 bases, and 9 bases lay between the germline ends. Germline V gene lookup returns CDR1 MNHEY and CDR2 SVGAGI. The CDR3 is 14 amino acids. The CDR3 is CASSYSEQLYGYTF. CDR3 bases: TGTGCCAGCAGTTACTCTGAACAGCTCTATGGCTACACCTTC.

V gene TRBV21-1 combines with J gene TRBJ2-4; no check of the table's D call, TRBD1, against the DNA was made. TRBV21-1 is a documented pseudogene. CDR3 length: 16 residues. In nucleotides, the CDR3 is TGTGCCAGCAGCCACCGGACAGTATCAAAAAAAAACATTCAGTACTTC. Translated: CASSHRTVSKKNIQYF.

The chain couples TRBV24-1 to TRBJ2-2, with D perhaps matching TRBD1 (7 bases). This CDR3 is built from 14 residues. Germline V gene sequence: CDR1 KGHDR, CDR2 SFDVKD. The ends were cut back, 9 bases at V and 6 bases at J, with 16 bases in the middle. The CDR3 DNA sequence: TGTGCCACCCGCGGGACAGAGCGACCCGGGGAGCTGTTTTTT. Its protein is CATRGTERPGELFF.

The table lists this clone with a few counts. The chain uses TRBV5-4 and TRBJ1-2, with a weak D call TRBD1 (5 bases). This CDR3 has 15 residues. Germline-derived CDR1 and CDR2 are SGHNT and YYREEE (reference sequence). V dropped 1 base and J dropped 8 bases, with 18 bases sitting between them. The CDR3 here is CASSLRVQGSEGYTF. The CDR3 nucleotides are TGTGCCAGCAGCTTGCGGGTTCAGGGATCTGAGGGCTACACCTTC.

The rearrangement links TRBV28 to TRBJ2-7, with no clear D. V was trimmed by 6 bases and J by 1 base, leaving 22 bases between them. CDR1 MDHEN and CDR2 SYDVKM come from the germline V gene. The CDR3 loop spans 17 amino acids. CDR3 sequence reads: CASRPPAEPGNSYEQYF. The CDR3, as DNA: TGTGCCAGCAGGCCCCCCGCGGAACCCGGCAATTCCTACGAGCAGTACTTC.

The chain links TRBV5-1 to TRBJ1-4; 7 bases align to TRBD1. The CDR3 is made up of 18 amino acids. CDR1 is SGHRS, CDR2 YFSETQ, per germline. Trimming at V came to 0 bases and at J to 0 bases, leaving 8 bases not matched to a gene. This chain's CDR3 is CASSLEQGQRATNEKLFF. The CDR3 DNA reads TGCGCCAGCAGCTTGGAACAGGGACAGAGGGCAACTAATGAAAAACTGTTTTTT.

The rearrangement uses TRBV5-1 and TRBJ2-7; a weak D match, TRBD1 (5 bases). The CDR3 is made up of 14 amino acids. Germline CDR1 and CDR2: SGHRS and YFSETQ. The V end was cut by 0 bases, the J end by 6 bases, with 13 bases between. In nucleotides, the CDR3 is TGCGCCAGCAGCTTGGTTGTGGGGCCGGGCGAGCAGTACTTC. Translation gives CASSLVVGPGEQYF.

In nucleotides, the CDR3 is TGTGCCAGCAGTTCGAAGCGTAATGAGCAGTTCTTC. Its translation: CASSSKRNEQFF. The chain joins TRBV6-5 to TRBJ2-1; D is unclear. This CDR3 region has 12 residues. CDR1 is MNHEY and CDR2 is SVGAGI in the germline V gene. The V gene lost 4 bases and the J gene lost 7 bases, with 8 bases spanning the gap.

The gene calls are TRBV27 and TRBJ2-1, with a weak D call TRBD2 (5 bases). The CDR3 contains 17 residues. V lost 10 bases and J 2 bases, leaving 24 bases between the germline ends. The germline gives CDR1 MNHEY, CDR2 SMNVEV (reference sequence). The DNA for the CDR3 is TGTGCCACACTTACTGGCCCTCTCGGGAAAGCCTACAATGAGCAGTTCTTC. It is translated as CATLTGPLGKAYNEQFF.

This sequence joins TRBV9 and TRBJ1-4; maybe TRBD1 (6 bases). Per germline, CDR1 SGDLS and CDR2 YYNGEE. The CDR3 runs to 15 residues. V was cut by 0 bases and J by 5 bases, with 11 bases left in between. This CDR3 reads CASSVDGDRNEKLFF. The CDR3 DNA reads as TGTGCCAGCAGCGTAGATGGAGACAGGAATGAAAAACTGTTTTTT.

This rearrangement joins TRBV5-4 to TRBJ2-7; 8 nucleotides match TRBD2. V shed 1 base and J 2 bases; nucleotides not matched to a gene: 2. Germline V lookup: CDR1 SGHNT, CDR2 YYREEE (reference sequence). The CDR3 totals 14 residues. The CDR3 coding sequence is TGTGCCAGCAGCTTGTGGACTAGCACCTACGAGCAGTACTTC. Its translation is CASSLWTSTYEQYF.

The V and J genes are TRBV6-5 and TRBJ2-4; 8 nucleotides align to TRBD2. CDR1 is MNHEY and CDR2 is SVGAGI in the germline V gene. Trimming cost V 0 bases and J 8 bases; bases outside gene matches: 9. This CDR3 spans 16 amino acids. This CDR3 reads CASSYSRREGLDIQYF. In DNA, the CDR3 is TGTGCCAGCAGTTACTCGAGACGGGAGGGCCTGGACATTCAGTACTTC.

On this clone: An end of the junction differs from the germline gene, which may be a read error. The DNA for the CDR3 is TGCAGCGTCGAAGGGACAGGGAGTCTCCGTGGGACAGATACGCAGTATTTT. Encoded protein: CSVEGTGSLRGTDTQYF. The chain combines TRBV29-1 with TRBJ2-3, with TRBD1 identical over 9 bases. Germline CDR1 and CDR2: SQVTM and ANQGSEA. The length of the CDR3 is 17 residues.

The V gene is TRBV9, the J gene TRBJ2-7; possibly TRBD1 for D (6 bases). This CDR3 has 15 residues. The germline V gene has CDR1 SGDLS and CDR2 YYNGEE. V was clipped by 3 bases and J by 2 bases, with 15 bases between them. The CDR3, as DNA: TGTGCCAGCAGCGCCGTCCCGGGACACCCCTACGAGCAGTACTTC. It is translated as CASSAVPGHPYEQYF.

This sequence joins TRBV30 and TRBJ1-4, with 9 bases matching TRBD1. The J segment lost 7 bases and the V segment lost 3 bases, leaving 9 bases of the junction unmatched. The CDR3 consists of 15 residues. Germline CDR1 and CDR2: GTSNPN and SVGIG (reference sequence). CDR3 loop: CAWSRPGQGGEKLFF. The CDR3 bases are TGTGCCTGGAGCCGGCCGGGACAGGGAGGTGAAAAACTGTTTTTT.

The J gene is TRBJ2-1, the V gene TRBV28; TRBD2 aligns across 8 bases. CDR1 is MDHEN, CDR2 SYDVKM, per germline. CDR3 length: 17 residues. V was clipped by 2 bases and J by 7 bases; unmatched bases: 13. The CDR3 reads CASSLPPGLGPPNEQFF. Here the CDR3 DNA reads TGTGCCAGCAGTTTACCCCCGGGACTAGGACCCCCGAATGAGCAGTTCTTC.

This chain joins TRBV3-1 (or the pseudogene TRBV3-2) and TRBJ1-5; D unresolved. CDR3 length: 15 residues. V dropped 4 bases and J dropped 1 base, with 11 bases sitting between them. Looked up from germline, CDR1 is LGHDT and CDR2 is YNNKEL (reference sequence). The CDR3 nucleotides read TGTGCCAGCAGCCCCTCCGCGGGAAGCAATCAGCCCCAGCATTTT. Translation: CASSPSAGSNQPQHF.

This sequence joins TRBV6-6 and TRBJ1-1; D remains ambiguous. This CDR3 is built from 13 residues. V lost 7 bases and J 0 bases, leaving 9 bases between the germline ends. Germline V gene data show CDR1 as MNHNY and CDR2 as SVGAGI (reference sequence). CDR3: CASTEHLNTEAFF. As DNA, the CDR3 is TGTGCCAGCACCGAACACCTGAACACTGAAGCTTTCTTT.

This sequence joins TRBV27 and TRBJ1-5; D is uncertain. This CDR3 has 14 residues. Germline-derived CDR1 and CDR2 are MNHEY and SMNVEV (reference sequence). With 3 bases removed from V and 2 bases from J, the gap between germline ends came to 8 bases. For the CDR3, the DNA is TGTGCCAGCAGTTTTGGGCGGGGCAATCAGCCCCAGCATTTT. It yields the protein CASSFGRGNQPQHF.

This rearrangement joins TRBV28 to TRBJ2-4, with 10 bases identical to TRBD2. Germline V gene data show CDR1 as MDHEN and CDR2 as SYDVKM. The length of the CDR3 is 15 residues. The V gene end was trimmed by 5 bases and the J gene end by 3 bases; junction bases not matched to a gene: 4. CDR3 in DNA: TGTGCCAGCAGTCTAGCGGGAGCGGTCAAAAACATTCAGTACTTC. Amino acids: CASSLAGAVKNIQYF.

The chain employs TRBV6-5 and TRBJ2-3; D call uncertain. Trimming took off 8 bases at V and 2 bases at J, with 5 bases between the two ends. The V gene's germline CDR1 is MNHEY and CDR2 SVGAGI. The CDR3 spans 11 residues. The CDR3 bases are TGTGCCAGCGTAGTCACAGATACGCAGTATTTT. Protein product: CASVVTDTQYF.

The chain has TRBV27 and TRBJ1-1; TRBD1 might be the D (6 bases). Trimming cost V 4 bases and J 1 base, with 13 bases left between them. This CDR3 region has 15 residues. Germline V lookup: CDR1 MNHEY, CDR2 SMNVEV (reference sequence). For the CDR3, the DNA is TGTGCCAGCAGTTCCTGGCCACAGGGGAACACTGAAGCTTTCTTT. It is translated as CASSSWPQGNTEAFF.

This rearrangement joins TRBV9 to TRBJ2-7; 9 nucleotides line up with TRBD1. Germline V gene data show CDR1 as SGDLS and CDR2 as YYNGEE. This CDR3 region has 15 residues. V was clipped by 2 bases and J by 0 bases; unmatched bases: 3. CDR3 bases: TGTGCCAGCAGCGTGGGGGACAGGGCCTCCTACGAGCAGTACTTC. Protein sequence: CASSVGDRASYEQYF.